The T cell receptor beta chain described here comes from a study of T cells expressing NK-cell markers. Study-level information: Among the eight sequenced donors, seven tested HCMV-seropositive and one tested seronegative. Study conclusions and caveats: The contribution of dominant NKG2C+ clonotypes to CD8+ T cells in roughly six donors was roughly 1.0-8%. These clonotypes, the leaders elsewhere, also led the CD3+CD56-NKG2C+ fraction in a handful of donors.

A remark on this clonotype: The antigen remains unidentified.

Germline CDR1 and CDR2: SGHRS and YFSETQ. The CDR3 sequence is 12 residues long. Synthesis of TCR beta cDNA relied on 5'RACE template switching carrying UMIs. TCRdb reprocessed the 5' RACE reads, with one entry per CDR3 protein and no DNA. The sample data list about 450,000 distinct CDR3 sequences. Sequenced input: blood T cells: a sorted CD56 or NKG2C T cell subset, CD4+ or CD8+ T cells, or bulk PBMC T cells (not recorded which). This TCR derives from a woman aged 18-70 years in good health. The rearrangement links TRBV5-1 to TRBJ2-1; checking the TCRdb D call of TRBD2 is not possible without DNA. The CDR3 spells CASSRTGSEQFF. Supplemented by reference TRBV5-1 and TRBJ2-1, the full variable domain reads KAGVTQTPRYLIKTRGQQVTLSCSPISGHRSVSWYQQTPGQGLQFLFEYFSETQRNKGNFPGRFSGRQFSNSRSEMNVSTLELGDSALYLCASSRTGSEQFFGPGTRLTVL.